This T cell receptor beta chain derives from a study of prognosis after radiotherapy for stage I lung cancer. Study overall: Tumor type comprised squamous cell carcinoma in about 7 patients and adenocarcinoma in some 12. The study, taken as a whole, reports: Usage of TRBV and TRBJ genes reportedly differed between metastatic and non-metastatic patients.

All patients showed node-negative disease on CT and PET/CT and lacked prior chemotherapy, radiotherapy or other malignancies. With two-round multiplex PCR, TCR beta CDR3 sequences were amplified from genomic DNA. During first-round PCR, primers specific to each TRBV and TRBJ gene were used. From the multiplex PCR reads, TCRdb called clonotypes with MiXCR, one entry per CDR3 protein. The sample lists around 30,000 distinct CDR3 sequences; 30% to 35% were seen once. In the case of this clonotype: Its antigen is currently unknown.

Germline assignment: CDR1 DFQATT and CDR2 SNEGSKA (reference sequence). This CDR3 is 16 amino acids long. V lost 5 bases to trimming and J lost 9 bases; unmatched junction nucleotides: 18. The receptor was derived from a donor over 45 with non-small cell lung cancer. The chain has TRBV20-1 and TRBJ2-7; 11 nucleotides line up with TRBD2. The source was PBMCs, collected before or after stereotactic body radiation therapy (not recorded which). As DNA, the CDR3 is TGCAGTGCTCCACCATCCCGACTAGCGGGGACCCTGGGGCAGTACTTC. The encoded protein is CSAPPSRLAGTLGQYF.